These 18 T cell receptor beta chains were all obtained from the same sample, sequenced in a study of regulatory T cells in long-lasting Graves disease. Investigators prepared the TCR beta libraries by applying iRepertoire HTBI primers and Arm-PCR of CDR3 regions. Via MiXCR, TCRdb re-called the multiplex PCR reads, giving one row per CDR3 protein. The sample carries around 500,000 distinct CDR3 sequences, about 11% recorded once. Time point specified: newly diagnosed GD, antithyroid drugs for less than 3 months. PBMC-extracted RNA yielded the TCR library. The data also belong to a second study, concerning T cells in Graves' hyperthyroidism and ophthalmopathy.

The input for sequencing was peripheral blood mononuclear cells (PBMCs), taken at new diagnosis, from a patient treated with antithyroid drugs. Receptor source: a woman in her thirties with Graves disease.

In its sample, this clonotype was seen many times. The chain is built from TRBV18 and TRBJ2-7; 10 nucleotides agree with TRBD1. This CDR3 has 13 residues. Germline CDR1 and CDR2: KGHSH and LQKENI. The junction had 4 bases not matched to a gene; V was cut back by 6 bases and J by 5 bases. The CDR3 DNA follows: TGTGCCAGCTCGGCGACAGGGGGCAACGAGCAGTACTTC. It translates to CASSATGGNEQYF.

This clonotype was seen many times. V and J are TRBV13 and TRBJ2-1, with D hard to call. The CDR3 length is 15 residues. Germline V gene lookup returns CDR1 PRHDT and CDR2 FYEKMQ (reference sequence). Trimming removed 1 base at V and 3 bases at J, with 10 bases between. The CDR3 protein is CASSLAAQVYNEQFF. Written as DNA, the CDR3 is TGTGCCAGCAGCTTAGCTGCACAAGTCTACAATGAGCAGTTCTTC.

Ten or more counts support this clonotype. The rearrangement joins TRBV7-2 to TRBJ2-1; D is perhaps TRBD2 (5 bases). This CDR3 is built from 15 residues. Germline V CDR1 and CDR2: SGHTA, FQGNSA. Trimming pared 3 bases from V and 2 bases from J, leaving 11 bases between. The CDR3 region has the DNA TGTGCCAGCAGCTTCGGCGGAGCGGCCTACAATGAGCAGTTCTTC. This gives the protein CASSFGGAAYNEQFF.

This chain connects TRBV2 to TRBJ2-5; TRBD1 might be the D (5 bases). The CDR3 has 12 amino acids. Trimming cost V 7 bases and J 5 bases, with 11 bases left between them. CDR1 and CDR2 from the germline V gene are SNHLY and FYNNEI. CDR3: CASTNPGETQYF. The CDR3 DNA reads TGTGCCAGCACTAATCCAGGGGAGACCCAGTACTTC.

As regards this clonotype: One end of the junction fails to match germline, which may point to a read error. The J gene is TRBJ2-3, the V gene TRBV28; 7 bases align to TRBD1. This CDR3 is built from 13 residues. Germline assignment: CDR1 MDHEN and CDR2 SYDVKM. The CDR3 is CASSLVGTDAQYF. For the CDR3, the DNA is TGTGCCAGCAGTTTGGTGGGGACAGATGCGCAGTATTTT.

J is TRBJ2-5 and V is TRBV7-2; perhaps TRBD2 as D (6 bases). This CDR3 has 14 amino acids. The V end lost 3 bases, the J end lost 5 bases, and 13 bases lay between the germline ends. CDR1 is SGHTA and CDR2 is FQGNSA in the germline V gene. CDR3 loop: CASSFGGSWETQYF. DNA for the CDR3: TGTGCCAGCAGCTTCGGAGGGAGTTGGGAGACCCAGTACTTC.

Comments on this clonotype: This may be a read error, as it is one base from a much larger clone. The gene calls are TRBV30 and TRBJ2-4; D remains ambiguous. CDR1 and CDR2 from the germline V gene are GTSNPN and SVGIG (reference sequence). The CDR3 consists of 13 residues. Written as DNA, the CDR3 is TGTGCCTGGAGTGAAGGTGTAAAAAACATTAAGTACTTC. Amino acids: CAWSEGVKNIKYF.

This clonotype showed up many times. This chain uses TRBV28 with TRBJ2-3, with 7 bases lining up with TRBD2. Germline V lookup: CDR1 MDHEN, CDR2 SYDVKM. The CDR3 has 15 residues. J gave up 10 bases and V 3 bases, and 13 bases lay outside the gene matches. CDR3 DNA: TGTGCCAGCAGTTTCGGGCGGGAGTCCCTCTCCGCGCAGTATTTT. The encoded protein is CASSFGRESLSAQYF.

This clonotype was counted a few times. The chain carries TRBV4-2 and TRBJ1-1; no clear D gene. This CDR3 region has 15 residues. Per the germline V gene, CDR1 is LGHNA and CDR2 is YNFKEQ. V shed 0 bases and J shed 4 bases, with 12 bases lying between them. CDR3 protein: CASSQDLRAGTEAFF. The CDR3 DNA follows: TGTGCCAGCAGCCAAGATCTGAGGGCTGGCACTGAAGCTTTCTTT.

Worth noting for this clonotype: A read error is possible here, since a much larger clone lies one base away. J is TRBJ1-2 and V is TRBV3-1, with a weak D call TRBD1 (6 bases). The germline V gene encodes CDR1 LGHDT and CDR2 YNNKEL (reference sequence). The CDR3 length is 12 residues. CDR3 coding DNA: TGTTCCAGCAGCCAAGGGGGAGGGGTCTACACCTTC. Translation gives CSSSQGGGVYTF.

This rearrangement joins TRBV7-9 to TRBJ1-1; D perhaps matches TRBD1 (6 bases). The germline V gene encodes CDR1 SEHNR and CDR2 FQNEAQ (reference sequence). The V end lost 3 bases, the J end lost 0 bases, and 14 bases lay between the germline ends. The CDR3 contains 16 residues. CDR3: CASSLYQQGLNTEAFF. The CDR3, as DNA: TGTGCCAGCAGCTTGTATCAACAGGGATTGAACACTGAAGCTTTCTTT.

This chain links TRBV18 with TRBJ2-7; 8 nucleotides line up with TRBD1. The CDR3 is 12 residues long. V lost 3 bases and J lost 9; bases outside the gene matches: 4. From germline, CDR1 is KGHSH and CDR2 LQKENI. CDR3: CASSPRTGRQYF. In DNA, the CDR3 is TGTGCCAGCTCACCGCGGACAGGGCGGCAGTACTTC. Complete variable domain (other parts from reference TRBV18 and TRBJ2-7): NAGVMQNPRHLVRRRGQEARLRCSPMKGHSHVYWYRQLPEEGLKFMVYLQKENIIDESGMPKERFSAEFPKEGPSILRIQQVVRGDSAAYFCASSPRTGRQYFGPGTRLTVT.

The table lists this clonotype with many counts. The CDR3 DNA reads TGCAGTGCGACACAGGGCGTGGGCGAAAAACTGTTTTTT. Amino acid sequence: CSATQGVGEKLFF. The chain has TRBV20-1 and TRBJ1-4; possible D gene TRBD1, 6 bases. The V end lost 6 bases, the J end lost 8 bases, and 16 bases lay between the germline ends. Germline V gene lookup returns CDR1 DFQATT and CDR2 SNEGSKA (reference sequence). CDR3 length: 13 residues.

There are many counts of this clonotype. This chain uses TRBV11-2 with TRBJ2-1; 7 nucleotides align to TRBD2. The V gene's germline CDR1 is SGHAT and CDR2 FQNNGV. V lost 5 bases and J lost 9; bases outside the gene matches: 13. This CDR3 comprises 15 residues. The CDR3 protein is CASSPQVGGEAEQFF. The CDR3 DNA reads TGTGCCAGCAGCCCCCAGGTGGGGGGGGAAGCTGAGCAGTTCTTC. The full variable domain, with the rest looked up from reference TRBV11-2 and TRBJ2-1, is EAGVAQSPRYKIIEKRQSVAFWCNPISGHATLYWYQQILGQGPKLLIQFQNNGVVDDSQLPKDRFSAERLKGVDSTLKIQPAKLEDSAVYLCASSPQVGGEAEQFFGPGTRLTVL.

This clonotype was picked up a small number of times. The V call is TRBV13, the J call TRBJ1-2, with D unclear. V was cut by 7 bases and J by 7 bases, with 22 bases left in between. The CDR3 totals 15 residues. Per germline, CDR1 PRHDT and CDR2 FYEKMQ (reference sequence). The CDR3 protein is CASNIPGVRSGGYTF. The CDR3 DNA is TGTGCCAGCAACATACCGGGAGTGCGCTCGGGTGGCTACACCTTC.

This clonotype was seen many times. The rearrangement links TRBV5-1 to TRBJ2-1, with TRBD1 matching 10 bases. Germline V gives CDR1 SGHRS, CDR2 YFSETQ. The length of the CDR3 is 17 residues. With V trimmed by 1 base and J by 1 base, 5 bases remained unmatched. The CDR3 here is CASSLMGTGASYNEQFF. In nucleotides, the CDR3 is TGCGCCAGCAGCTTGATGGGGACAGGGGCTTCCTACAATGAGCAGTTCTTC.

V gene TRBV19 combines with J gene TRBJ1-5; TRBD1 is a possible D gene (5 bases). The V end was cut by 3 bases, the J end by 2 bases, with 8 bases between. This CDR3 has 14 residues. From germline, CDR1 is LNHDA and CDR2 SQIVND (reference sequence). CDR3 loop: CASSIPRGNQPQHF. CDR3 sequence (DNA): TGTGCCAGTAGTATTCCCAGGGGCAATCAGCCCCAGCATTTT.

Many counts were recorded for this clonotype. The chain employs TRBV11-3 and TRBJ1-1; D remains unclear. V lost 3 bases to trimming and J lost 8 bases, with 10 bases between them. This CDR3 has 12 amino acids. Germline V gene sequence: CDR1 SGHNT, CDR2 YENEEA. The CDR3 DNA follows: TGTGCCAGCAGCTTTGGAGATTCGGAAGCTTTCTTT. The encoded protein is CASSFGDSEAFF.